These 16 T cell receptor beta chains share one sample of origin, sequenced in a study of OX40 agonist ivuxolimab in advanced cancers. Only in-frame clones appear in the TCRdb table, and some are missing; sequencing was by immunoSEQ multiplex PCR. This table has 20,000 to 30,000 clones, roughly 93% appearing once. The material sequenced was CD4+ or CD8+ T cells sorted from blood, taken in a trial of the OX40 agonist ivuxolimab. These receptors came from an adult with an advanced solid tumor such as melanoma, head and neck, liver or kidney cancer.

The gene calls are TRBV4-2 and TRBJ1-4; possible D gene TRBD1, 5 bases. Germline loops: CDR1 LGHNA, CDR2 YNFKEQ. V lost 4 bases and J lost 0, with 12 bases in between. The CDR3 loop spans 16 amino acids. CDR3: CASSPGGAATNEKLFF. In nucleotides, the CDR3 is TGTGCCAGCAGCCCTGGAGGGGCGGCAACTAATGAAAAACTGTTTTTT.

This chain joins TRBV30 and TRBJ1-1; maybe TRBD1 (6 bases). Germline loops: CDR1 GTSNPN, CDR2 SVGIG (reference sequence). Trimming shortened V by 6 bases and J by 3 bases, and 20 bases separated the two germline ends. The CDR3 has 15 residues. CDR3 sequence reads: CACRMGAEWDTEAFF. In nucleotides, the CDR3 is TGTGCCTGTAGGATGGGGGCCGAGTGGGACACTGAAGCTTTCTTT. The full variable domain, with the rest looked up from reference TRBV30 and TRBJ1-1, is SQTIHQWPATLVQPVGSPLSLECTVEGTSNPNLYWYRQAAGRGLQLLFYSVGIGQISSEVPQNLSASRPQDRQFILSSKKLLLSDSGFYLCACRMGAEWDTEAFFGQGTRLTVV.

Here the CDR3 reads CASSVSGGDYEQYF. The DNA of the CDR3 is TGTGCCAGCAGCGTAAGTGGCGGGGACTACGAGCAGTACTTC. The genes are TRBV9 and TRBJ2-7; the D gene is possibly TRBD2 (6 bases). V dropped 1 base and J dropped 3 bases, with 11 bases sitting between them. Germline V CDR1 and CDR2: SGDLS, YYNGEE. The length of the CDR3 is 14 residues.

This rearrangement joins TRBV6-5 to TRBJ2-1, with D tentatively TRBD1 (5 bases). Between the trimmed V and J ends, which lost 3 bases and 6 bases, there was a span of 12 bases. Germline CDR1 and CDR2: MNHEY and SVGAGI. The CDR3 covers 14 residues. CDR3: CASSYFRVGNEQFF. The CDR3 DNA is TGTGCCAGCAGTTATTTCAGGGTTGGCAATGAGCAGTTCTTC.

The chain carries TRBV4-2 and TRBJ1-1; no reliable D call. CDR3 length: 14 residues. Germline V gene lookup returns CDR1 LGHNA and CDR2 YNFKEQ. Trimming stripped 3 bases from V and 2 bases from J, with 10 bases between. CDR3 coding DNA: TGTGCCAGCAGCCATAACCGGGCTAACACTGAAGCTTTCTTT. Translated: CASSHNRANTEAFF.

The CDR3 DNA reads TGCGCCAGCAGTGAGTCAGAGGGGACGCCTCACCACTTT. It is translated as CASSESEGTPHHF. The rearrangement joins TRBV10-2 to TRBJ1-6, with a tentative D call TRBD1 (5 bases). The V end was cut by 0 bases, the J end by 18 bases, with 15 bases between. From germline, CDR1 is WSHSY and CDR2 SAAADI. This CDR3 contains 13 residues.

Only a few counts were recorded for this clone. Here the CDR3 DNA reads TGTGCCAGCGAACGCCGATCAAGGGAAAAACTGTTTTTT. This translates into CASERRSREKLFF. V gene TRBV2 combines with J gene TRBJ1-4; D unclear. The CDR3 length is 13 residues. Germline V lookup: CDR1 SNHLY, CDR2 FYNNEI. Trimming stripped 8 bases from V and 8 bases from J, with 15 bases between.

Only a few counts were recorded for this clone. V gene TRBV11-2 combines with J gene TRBJ2-7; D unresolved. V lost 1 base to trimming and J lost 5 bases, with 9 bases between them. Germline V lookup: CDR1 SGHAT, CDR2 FQNNGV. The CDR3 has 13 residues. CDR3 DNA: TGTGCCAGCAGCTTAGCCCATCTCCACGAGCAGTACTTC. This sequence encodes CASSLAHLHEQYF.

The chain has TRBV19 and TRBJ1-2; no definite D call. The CDR3 contains 13 residues. Trimming stripped 5 bases from V and 4 bases from J, with 11 bases between. Germline CDR1 is LNHDA and CDR2 is SQIVND (reference sequence). The CDR3 region is CASSYDMSYGYTF. In nucleotides, the CDR3 is TGTGCCAGTAGTTACGACATGAGCTATGGCTACACCTTC.

V gene TRBV19 combines with J gene TRBJ1-5, with 7 bases lining up with TRBD1. The CDR3 is made up of 14 amino acids. With 4 bases clipped from V and 5 bases from J, the junction kept 5 bases outside the gene matches. CDR1 and CDR2 from the germline V gene are LNHDA and SQIVND (reference sequence). CDR3 in DNA: TGTGCCAGTAGTACCGGGACAGTTTATCAGCCCCAGCATTTT. Its translation is CASSTGTVYQPQHF.

The rearrangement joins TRBV28 to TRBJ2-7, with D possibly being TRBD1 (5 bases). CDR1 MDHEN and CDR2 SYDVKM come from the germline V gene. The CDR3 has 13 amino acids. Trimming stripped 5 bases from V and 3 bases from J, with 11 bases between. CDR3 loop: CASSLVTGYEQYF. In nucleotides, the CDR3 is TGTGCCAGCAGTCTAGTCACAGGCTACGAGCAGTACTTC.

The chain joins TRBV4-2 to TRBJ1-5; 7 bases map to TRBD1. In germline, CDR1 is LGHNA, CDR2 YNFKEQ. The CDR3 totals 13 residues. The trim removed 8 bases at V and 4 bases at J, leaving 5 bases unmatched. The CDR3 reads CASGEGANQPQHF. The DNA of the CDR3 is TGTGCCAGCGGTGAGGGGGCGAATCAGCCCCAGCATTTT.

The chain links TRBV5-1 to TRBJ1-1; D gene unclear. Trimming shortened V by 0 bases and J by 2 bases, and 5 bases separated the two germline ends. Germline CDR1 reads SGHRS; CDR2 reads YFSETQ. This CDR3 is 13 amino acids long. The CDR3 DNA is TGCGCCAGCAGCTTGGCCGTCAACACTGAAGCTTTCTTT. Its translation is CASSLAVNTEAFF.

The chain combines TRBV14 with TRBJ2-5; no clear D. The germline V and J ends were trimmed by 0 bases and 5 bases, with 7 bases remaining between them. Germline assignment: CDR1 SGHDN and CDR2 FVKESK. The CDR3 loop spans 13 amino acids. The CDR3 region is CASSQDQAETQYF. DNA for the CDR3: TGTGCCAGCAGCCAAGACCAAGCGGAGACCCAGTACTTC. Together with reference TRBV14 and TRBJ2-5, the CDR3 gives the full variable domain: EAGVTQFPSHSVIEKGQTVTLRCDPISGHDNLYWYRRVMGKEIKFLLHFVKESKQDESGMPNNRFLAERTGGTYSTLKVQPAELEDSGVYFCASSQDQAETQYFGPGTRLLVL.

This chain links TRBV12-5 with TRBJ2-3, with D unclear. This CDR3 spans 17 amino acids. V was clipped by 2 bases and J by 2 bases, with 17 bases between them. Germline loops: CDR1 LGHNT, CDR2 FRNRAP. In nucleotides, the CDR3 is TGTGCTAGTGGTTTGCGTTTAGCCGAGCGCGACACAGATACGCAGTATTTT. Its protein product is CASGLRLAERDTDTQYF.

The V and J genes are TRBV5-1 and TRBJ1-1; D is unresolved. V dropped 0 bases and J dropped 1 base, with 7 bases sitting between them. The CDR3 loop spans 14 amino acids. Germline loops: CDR1 SGHRS, CDR2 YFSETQ. CDR3 in DNA: TGCGCCAGCAGCTTGGCTGGTGAGAACACTGAAGCTTTCTTT. Protein: CASSLAGENTEAFF.